This is a list of T cell receptor beta chains from one sample in a study of cytomegalovirus exposure and HLA in healthy donors. Measured with immunoSEQ multiplex PCR; TCRdb has only the in-frame clones, and not every one. The table shows about 59,000 clones, with 65% to 90% occurring only once. Sequenced: PBMCs. Receptor source: a human donor in good health. CDR3s include the opening cysteine and the closing phenylalanine or tryptophan. Fields, in order: V gene, D gene, J gene, clone size, CDR3 length, CDR3 DNA, CDR3 protein. D genes are given only for firm matches. A clone size is listed for some rows: how often the clone was seen (once, few, many), or a class if it is expanded.

TRBV10-2,-,TRBJ1-1,-,13,TGCGCCAGCAGTTGGAGCATGAACACTGAAGCTTTCTTT,CASSWSMNTEAFF
TRBV7-2,-,TRBJ2-1,-,15,TGTGCCAGCAGGCTCAGGGGCTCGGGATACAATGAGCAGTTCTTC,CASRLRGSGYNEQFF
TRBV7-9,TRBD2,TRBJ2-2,-,16,TGTGCCAGCAGCTTAGCGAGACTAGCCGTCACCGGGGAGCTGTTTTTT,CASSLARLAVTGELFF
TRBV5-1,-,TRBJ2-7,-,14,TGCGCCAGCAGCCCCAATGAGCGGCTCTACGAGCAGTACTTC,CASSPNERLYEQYF
TRBV5-1,TRBD2,TRBJ2-7,-,17,TGCGCCAGCAGCTTGGGGGCTAGCGGGAGTCCTTACTACGAGCAGTACTTC,CASSLGASGSPYYEQYF
TRBV7-7,TRBD1,TRBJ2-2,-,14,TGTGCTAGCAGCCGGGGACAGGGGTCCGGGGAGCTGTTTTTT,CASSRGQGSGELFF
TRBV5-1,TRBD1,TRBJ2-2,-,17,TGCGCCAGCAGCTCCCCTGGGGGACAGAGAACCACCGGGGAGTTGTTTTTT,CASSSPGGQRTTGELFF
TRBV11-2,TRBD2,TRBJ2-1,once,13,TGTGCCAGCCTCCGACTAGCTTACAATGAGCAGTTCTTC,CASLRLAYNEQFF
TRBV5-1,TRBD1,TRBJ2-3,-,15,TGCGCCAGCAGCTTTCGACAGGGTGGCACAGATACGCAGTATTTT,CASSFRQGGTDTQYF
TRBV7-9,TRBD1,TRBJ2-2,-,16,TGTTCCAGCAGCACAATCCGACAGGGGAACACCGGGGAGCTGTTTTTT,CSSSTIRQGNTGELFF
TRBV25-1,TRBD2,TRBJ2-3,once,17,TGTGCCAGCAGTGATGGCAGCGGGGGGCCCAGCACAGATACGCAGTATTTT,CASSDGSGGPSTDTQYF
TRBV5-6,TRBD2,TRBJ2-3,few,15,TGTGCCAGCAGCTCGGGACTAGCGGGGACAGATACGCAGTATTTT,CASSSGLAGTDTQYF
TRBV30,TRBD1,TRBJ1-1,-,18,TGTGCCTGGAGCAGCAATGGGCAGGGGGATATTTCTAACACTGAAGCTTTCTTT,CAWSSNGQGDISNTEAFF
TRBV9,-,TRBJ1-1,-,15,TGTGCCAGCAGCGTAGAGGGAGGGACGAACACTGAAGCTTTCTTT,CASSVEGGTNTEAFF
TRBV2,-,TRBJ2-7,-,14,TGTGCCAGCAGTGGCTTGACTGGGTACTACGAGCAGTACTTC,CASSGLTGYYEQYF
TRBV5-4,-,TRBJ2-3,once,16,TGTGCCAGCAGCTTGGGGGCCTACTCTAGCACAGATACGCAGTATTTT,CASSLGAYSSTDTQYF
TRBV6-5,TRBD1,TRBJ2-7,-,13,TGTGCCAGCAGCCCCCGGGACAGGGGCGAGCAGTACTTC,CASSPRDRGEQYF
TRBV10-3,TRBD2,TRBJ2-2,few,17,TGTGCCATGGCGAGGACTAGCGGGAGCCGGGGCACCGGGGAGCTGTTTTTT,CAMARTSGSRGTGELFF
TRBV9,-,TRBJ1-1,-,13,TGTGCCAGCAGCGTAGAAGGGGGTGGTGAAGCTTTCTTT,CASSVEGGGEAFF
TRBV7-3,TRBD2,TRBJ2-2,-,17,TGTGCCAGCAGCTTATGGGCGGGAGGACCCAACACCGGGGAGCTGTTTTTT,CASSLWAGGPNTGELFF
TRBV7-8,TRBD1,TRBJ2-2,few,13,TGTGCCGGGGGACAGGGGTGGGCCGGGGAGCTGTTTTTT,CAGGQGWAGELFF
TRBV7-2,TRBD1,TRBJ1-2,-,16,TGTGCCAGCAGCTTAGAGGGGGACAGGGCCTTTTATGGCTACACCTTC,CASSLEGDRAFYGYTF
TRBV21-1,-,TRBJ2-7,-,14,TGTGCCAGCAGCGCCCCGGCGGGGGCCGGAGAGCAGTACTTC,CASSAPAGAGEQYF
TRBV30,-,TRBJ1-2,-,12,TGTGCCGCACTGTCAGGGGTGGTAGGCTACACCTTC,CAALSGVVGYTF
TRBV9,-,TRBJ2-3,-,15,TGTGCCAGCAGCCCAGGTGCCAACCGAGCAGATACGCAGTATTTT,CASSPGANRADTQYF
TRBV9,-,TRBJ1-2,-,17,TGTGCCAGCAGCGTAGTGGAGTGGAGGGCCTCTCGGTATGGCTACACCTTC,CASSVVEWRASRYGYTF
TRBV2,TRBD1,TRBJ1-1,-,15,TGTGCCAGCGGTAGTACCGGGACAGGGGTGCATGAAGCTTTCTTT,CASGSTGTGVHEAFF
TRBV19,-,TRBJ2-5,-,14,TGTGCCAGTAGTATCCAGGGGATGGGGGAGACCCAGTACTTC,CASSIQGMGETQYF
TRBV7-3,TRBD2,TRBJ2-3,-,15,TGTGCCAGCAGCTTGGGCGGGGGGGCCGCAGATACGCAGTATTTT,CASSLGGGAADTQYF
TRBV5-6,-,TRBJ2-6,-,17,TGTGCCAGCAGCTTGGGGGACATATACTCTGGGGCCAACGTCCTGACTTTC,CASSLGDIYSGANVLTF
TRBV7-9,-,TRBJ2-7,-,13,TGTGCCAGCAGCTTACAGGTCACCTACGAGCAGTACTTC,CASSLQVTYEQYF
TRBV7-2,-,TRBJ1-4,-,16,TGTGCCAGCAGCTTAGAGGGCCTGGGAGTAGGAGAAAAACTGTTTTTT,CASSLEGLGVGEKLFF
TRBV11-2,TRBD1,TRBJ2-2,-,15,TGTGCCAGCAGCTTAGGACAGGGGAACACCGGGGAGCTGTTTTTT,CASSLGQGNTGELFF
TRBV5-4,-,TRBJ2-7,-,13,TGTGCCAGCAGCACGCAGGGGAGCGACGAGCAGTACTTC,CASSTQGSDEQYF
TRBV14,-,TRBJ1-1,-,12,TGTGCCAGCAGCCCTTTGAACACTGAAGCTTTCTTT,CASSPLNTEAFF
TRBV6-6,-,TRBJ1-2,once,11,TGTGCCAGCAGCCCCGGGGGAGGCTACACCTTC,CASSPGGGYTF
TRBV5-1,TRBD2,TRBJ2-7,-,15,TGCGCCAGCAGCGGCTCGGGACTAGCCTCCTACGAGCAGTACTTC,CASSGSGLASYEQYF
TRBV28,-,TRBJ1-1,-,16,TGTGCCAGCAGTTTGCCGGACGGGGAAGCGAACACTGAAGCTTTCTTT,CASSLPDGEANTEAFF
TRBV28,TRBD2,TRBJ2-3,-,17,TGTGCCAGCAGCTCCACACTTAGCGGGAGTGTATTGGATACGCAGTATTTT,CASSSTLSGSVLDTQYF
TRBV14,TRBD1,TRBJ2-6,-,18,TGTGCCAGCAGCCAAGATCGGGACAGGGGTGGTGGGGCCAACGTCCTGACTTTC,CASSQDRDRGGGANVLTF
TRBV7-2,-,TRBJ1-1,-,14,TGTGCCAGCAGTACACGCACTAGGGTCACTGAAGCTTTCTTT,CASSTRTRVTEAFF
TRBV19,TRBD2,TRBJ2-7,-,15,TGTGCCAGTAGTATTAAGGGTCTAGCGGCCTACGAGCAGTACTTC,CASSIKGLAAYEQYF
TRBV29-1,TRBD2,TRBJ2-7,-,17,TGCAGCGTTGCCAGCCCTCGGGAGGCGGCAGATGGGATCGAGCAGTACTTC,CSVASPREAADGIEQYF